The 2 T cell receptor beta chains below were found in one sample sequenced in a study of cytotoxic CD8 clonotypes in ibrutinib-treated CLL. Clones were sequenced by immunoSEQ multiplex PCR, and TCRdb holds only the in-frame ones, with some missing. This table holds some 140,000 clones, about 91% found once. The specimen comprised PBMCs, sampled after 12 months of ibrutinib treatment. These receptors came from a human donor with chronic lymphocytic leukemia.

This clone was seen a few times. The CDR3, as DNA: TGTGCCAGCAGACTCCGGGACAACGACTATGGCTACACCTTC. It specifies CASRLRDNDYGYTF. The chain joins TRBV6-5 to TRBJ1-2, with D tentatively TRBD1 (6 bases). The length of the CDR3 is 14 residues. V was cut by 6 bases and J by 3 bases, with 14 bases left in between. Germline loops: CDR1 MNHEY, CDR2 SVGAGI.

The rearrangement links TRBV15 to TRBJ1-1, with D uncertain. The CDR3 extends over 12 amino acids. V was clipped by 5 bases and J by 4 bases, with 8 bases between them. CDR1 is LNHNV and CDR2 is YYDKDF in the germline V gene (reference sequence). CDR3 loop: CATSRLVTEAFF. The CDR3 bases are TGTGCCACCAGCCGATTGGTCACTGAAGCTTTCTTT.